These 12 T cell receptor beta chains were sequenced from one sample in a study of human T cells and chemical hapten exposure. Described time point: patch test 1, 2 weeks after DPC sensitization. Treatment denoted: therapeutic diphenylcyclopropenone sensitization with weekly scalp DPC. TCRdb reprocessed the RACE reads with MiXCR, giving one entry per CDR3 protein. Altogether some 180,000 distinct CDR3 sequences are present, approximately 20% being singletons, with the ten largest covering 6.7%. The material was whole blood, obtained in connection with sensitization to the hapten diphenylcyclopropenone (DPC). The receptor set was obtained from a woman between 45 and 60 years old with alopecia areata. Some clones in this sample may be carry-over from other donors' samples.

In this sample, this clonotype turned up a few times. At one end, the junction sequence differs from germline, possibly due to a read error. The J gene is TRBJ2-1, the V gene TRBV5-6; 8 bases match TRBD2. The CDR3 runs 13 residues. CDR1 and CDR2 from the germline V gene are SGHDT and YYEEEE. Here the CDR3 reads CASRAYNSGVKLF. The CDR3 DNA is TGTGCCAGCCGCGCGTACAATAGCGGGGTAAAGCTCTTC.

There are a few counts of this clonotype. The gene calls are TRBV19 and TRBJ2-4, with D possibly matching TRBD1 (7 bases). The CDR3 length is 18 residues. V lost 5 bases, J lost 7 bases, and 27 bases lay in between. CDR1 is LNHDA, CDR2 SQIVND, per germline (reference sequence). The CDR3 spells CASSLQGGRSGPKNIQYF. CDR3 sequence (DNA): TGTGCCAGTAGTCTCCAGGGGGGTAGAAGCGGGCCTAAGAACATTCAGTACTTC.

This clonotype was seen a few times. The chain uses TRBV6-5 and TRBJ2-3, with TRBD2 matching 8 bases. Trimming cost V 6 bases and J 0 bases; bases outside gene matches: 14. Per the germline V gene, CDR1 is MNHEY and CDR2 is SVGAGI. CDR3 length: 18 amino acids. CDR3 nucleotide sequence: TGTGCCAGCAGGTCTGCAACCGAACTAGCGGAAAGCACAGATACGCAGTATTTT. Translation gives CASRSATELAESTDTQYF.

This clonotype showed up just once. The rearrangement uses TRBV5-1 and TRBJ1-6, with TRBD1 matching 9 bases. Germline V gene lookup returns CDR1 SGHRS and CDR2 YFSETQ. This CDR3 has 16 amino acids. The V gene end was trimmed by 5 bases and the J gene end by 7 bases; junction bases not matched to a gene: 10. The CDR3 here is CASRGPGTGTNSPLHF. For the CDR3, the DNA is TGCGCCAGCAGAGGTCCCGGGACAGGGACGAATTCACCCCTCCACTTT.

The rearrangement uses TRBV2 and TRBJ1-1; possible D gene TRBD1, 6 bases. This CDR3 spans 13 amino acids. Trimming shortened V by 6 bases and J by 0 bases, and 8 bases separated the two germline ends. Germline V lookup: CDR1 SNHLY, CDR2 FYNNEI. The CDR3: CASRGTLNTEAFF. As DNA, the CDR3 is TGTGCCAGCAGAGGGACATTGAACACTGAAGCTTTCTTT.

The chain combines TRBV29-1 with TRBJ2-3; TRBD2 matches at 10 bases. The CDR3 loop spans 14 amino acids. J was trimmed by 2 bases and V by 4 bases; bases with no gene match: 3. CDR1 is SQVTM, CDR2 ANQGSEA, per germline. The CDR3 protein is CSVVTSGNTDTQYF. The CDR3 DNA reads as TGCAGCGTTGTAACTAGCGGGAACACAGATACGCAGTATTTT.

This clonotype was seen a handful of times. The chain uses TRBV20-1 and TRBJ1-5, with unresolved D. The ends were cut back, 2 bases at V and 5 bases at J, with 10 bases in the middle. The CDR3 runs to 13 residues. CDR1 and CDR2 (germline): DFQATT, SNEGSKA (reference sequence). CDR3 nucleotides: TGCAGTGCTAGATCCTGGACGGATCAGCCCCAGCATTTT. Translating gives CSARSWTDQPQHF.

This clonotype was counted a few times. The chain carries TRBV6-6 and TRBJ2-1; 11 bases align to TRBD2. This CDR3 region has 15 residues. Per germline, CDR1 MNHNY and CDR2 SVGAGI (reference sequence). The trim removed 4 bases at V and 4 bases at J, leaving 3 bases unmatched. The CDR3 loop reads CASSLAGGPYNEQFF. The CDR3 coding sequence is TGTGCCAGCAGTTTAGCGGGAGGGCCTTACAATGAGCAGTTCTTC.

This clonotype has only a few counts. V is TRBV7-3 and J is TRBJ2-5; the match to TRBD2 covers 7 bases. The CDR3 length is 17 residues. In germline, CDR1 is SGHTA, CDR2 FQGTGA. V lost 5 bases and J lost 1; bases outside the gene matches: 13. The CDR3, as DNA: TGTGCCAGCAGCCTAGGGTCTAGCGGACCCTTCCAAGAGACCCAGTACTTC. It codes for CASSLGSSGPFQETQYF.

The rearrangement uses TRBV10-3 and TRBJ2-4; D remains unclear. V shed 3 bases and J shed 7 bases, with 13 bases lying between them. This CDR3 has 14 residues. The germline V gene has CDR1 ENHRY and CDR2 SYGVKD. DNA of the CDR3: TGTGCCATCAGTGACTATGGGGTGCGGAACATTCAGTACTTC. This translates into CAISDYGVRNIQYF.

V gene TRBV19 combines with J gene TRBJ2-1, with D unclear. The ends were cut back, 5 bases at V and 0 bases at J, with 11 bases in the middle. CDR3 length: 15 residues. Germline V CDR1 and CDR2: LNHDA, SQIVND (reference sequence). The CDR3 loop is CASSSRRSSYNEQFF. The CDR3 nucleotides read TGTGCCAGTAGTTCGCGCCGGAGCTCCTACAATGAGCAGTTCTTC.

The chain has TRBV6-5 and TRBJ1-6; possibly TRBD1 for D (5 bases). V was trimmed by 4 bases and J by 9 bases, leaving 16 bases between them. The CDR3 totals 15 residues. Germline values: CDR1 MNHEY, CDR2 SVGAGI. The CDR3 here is CASSSLGPTGSPLHF. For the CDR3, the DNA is TGTGCCAGCAGTTCACTGGGACCCACGGGTTCACCCCTCCACTTT.